The 15 T cell receptor beta chains below all came from one sample that was sequenced in a study of early T cells in non-severe SARS-CoV-2 infection. TCRdb re-called the 5' RACE reads through MiXCR, storing one row per CDR3 protein. The sample has 50,000 to 60,000 distinct CDR3 sequences; under 8% are singletons. Here the sequenced sample was whole blood, taken at baseline. These receptors were obtained from an adult who was a healthcare worker with PCR-confirmed SARS-CoV-2 infection or an uninfected control (not recorded which).

This clonotype was observed a handful of times. This chain connects TRBV12-3 or TRBV12-4 to TRBJ2-7; TRBD1 agrees at 9 bases. The CDR3 sequence is 20 residues long. V was pared by 4 bases and J by 5 bases, with 24 bases of the junction left unmatched. The CDR3 protein is CASSSRRLGLLGTGIHEQYF. CDR3 nucleotides: TGTGCCAGCAGTTCCCGACGCTTGGGCTTGCTCGGGACAGGGATACACGAGCAGTACTTC.

With respect to this clonotype: A clone one base away is much larger, so this may be a read error. The chain combines TRBV29-1 with TRBJ2-7; possibly TRBD1 for D (5 bases). The CDR3 contains 12 residues. Germline lookup yields CDR1 SQVTM and CDR2 ANQGSEA. This chain's CDR3 is CSVETVSYGQYF. The CDR3, as DNA: TGCAGCGTTGAGACAGTGAGCTACGGGCAGTACTTC.

This clonotype was counted many times. V and J are TRBV9 and TRBJ2-7; TRBD1 agrees at 7 bases. V lost 3 bases, J lost 3 bases, and 9 bases stayed unmatched. This CDR3 is 15 amino acids long. CDR1 and CDR2 from the germline V gene are SGDLS and YYNGEE. CDR3 protein: CASSATSGQYYEQYF. The DNA for the CDR3 is TGTGCCAGCAGCGCCACGTCGGGACAGTACTACGAGCAGTACTTC.

This sequence joins TRBV20-1 and TRBJ1-6; D remains ambiguous. The CDR3 runs 12 residues. Trimming left V 2 bases short and J 6 bases short, with 5 bases between. Germline V gives CDR1 DFQATT, CDR2 SNEGSKA (reference sequence). CDR3 coding DNA: TGCAGTGCTAGAAAGATTAATTCACCCCTCCACTTT. This sequence encodes CSARKINSPLHF.

The sample holds a few counts of this clonotype. The chain couples TRBV27 to TRBJ1-6, with 8 positions matching TRBD1. CDR1 MNHEY and CDR2 SMNVEV come from the germline V gene (reference sequence). The CDR3 contains 14 residues. The J segment lost 9 bases and the V segment lost 4 bases, leaving 5 bases of the junction unmatched. The CDR3 loop reads CASSSDRGFSPLHF. For the CDR3, the DNA is TGTGCCAGCAGTTCCGACAGGGGATTTTCACCCCTCCACTTT.

In this sample, this clonotype turned up a few times. The V and J genes are TRBV7-2 and TRBJ2-3, with D possibly TRBD2 on 6 matching bases. The CDR3 covers 14 residues. The germline gives CDR1 SGHTA, CDR2 FQGNSA. V was pared by 1 base and J by 8 bases, with 13 bases between. CDR3 sequence (DNA): TGTGCCAGCAGCTTAGGATCCGGAGGGCTTACGCAGTATTTT. Protein: CASSLGSGGLTQYF.

This clonotype was recorded at least ten times. The V call is TRBV7-9, the J call TRBJ2-6, with D perhaps TRBD1 (5 bases). Trimming took off 7 bases at V and 1 base at J, with 17 bases between the two ends. CDR3 size: 17 residues. Germline-derived CDR1 and CDR2 are SEHNR and FQNEAQ (reference sequence). The CDR3 nucleotides read TGTGCCAGCACCCAGGACACGGCTGTGTCTGGGGCCAACGTCCTGACTTTC. It yields the protein CASTQDTAVSGANVLTF.

This clonotype was picked up a small number of times. This chain uses TRBV6-5 with TRBJ1-1; D not resolved. From germline, CDR1 is MNHEY and CDR2 SVGAGI. Trimming stripped 4 bases from V and 4 bases from J, with 16 bases between. This CDR3 has 15 amino acids. The CDR3 loop is CASSFSPEVSTEAFF. The DNA of the CDR3 is TGTGCCAGCAGTTTCTCTCCGGAGGTTAGCACTGAAGCTTTCTTT.

This clonotype turned up a few times. J is TRBJ2-1 and V is TRBV28; D gene unclear. Per the germline V gene, CDR1 is MDHEN and CDR2 is SYDVKM. The CDR3 totals 13 residues. The ends were cut back, 5 bases at V and 4 bases at J, with 9 bases in the middle. The CDR3 here is CASSPAEYNEQFF. Written as DNA, the CDR3 is TGTGCCAGCAGTCCCGCAGAATACAATGAGCAGTTCTTC.

In regard to this clonotype: A much larger clone differs by one base, so this may be a read error. This chain joins TRBV6-2 or TRBV6-3 and TRBJ2-1; D gene ambiguous. Germline V lookup: CDR1 MNHEY, CDR2 SVGEGT. The CDR3 has 14 residues. The CDR3, as DNA: TGTTCCAGCAGTGGTAGAGAGGCGTGGCATGAGCAGTTCTTC. It yields the protein CSSSGREAWHEQFF.

This chain uses TRBV24-1 with TRBJ2-1; D unresolved. Trimming removed 2 bases at V and 5 bases at J, with 15 bases between. The CDR3 contains 16 residues. Germline V gives CDR1 KGHDR, CDR2 SFDVKD. Here the CDR3 DNA reads TGTGCCACCAGTGATTCCGTCAGTGGCCTGAACAATGAGCAGTTCTTC. It specifies CATSDSVSGLNNEQFF.

This CDR3 is CASSLSFSALGGGELFF. Here the CDR3 DNA reads TGTGCCAGCAGCTTAAGTTTTTCAGCCCTGGGTGGCGGGGAGCTGTTTTTT. The rearrangement links TRBV11-3 to TRBJ2-2; no firm D call. Looked up from germline, CDR1 is SGHNT and CDR2 is YENEEA. This CDR3 comprises 17 residues. The ends were cut back, 2 bases at V and 7 bases at J, with 20 bases in the middle.

In this sample, this clonotype turned up many times. The chain has TRBV20-1 and TRBJ1-1, with unresolved D. CDR1 is DFQATT and CDR2 is SNEGSKA in the germline V gene (reference sequence). CDR3 length: 13 residues. The germline V and J ends were trimmed by 4 bases and 0 bases, with 9 bases remaining between them. CDR3 DNA sequence: TGCAGTGCTAAGGTGGGGATGAACACTGAAGCTTTCTTT. It encodes CSAKVGMNTEAFF.

At least ten counts were recorded for this clonotype. V and J are TRBV5-1 and TRBJ1-5; D call uncertain. Germline V gene sequence: CDR1 SGHRS, CDR2 YFSETQ. Trimming pared 8 bases from V and 0 bases from J, leaving 15 bases between. This CDR3 is 15 amino acids long. The CDR3 sequence is CASRFDHLSNQPQHF. DNA of the CDR3: TGCGCCAGTCGCTTCGACCACCTTAGCAATCAGCCCCAGCATTTT.

This clonotype was detected only a few times. The rearrangement uses TRBV7-2 and TRBJ2-3; D could derive from TRBD1 or TRBD2 (5 bases each). Germline lookup yields CDR1 SGHTA and CDR2 FQGNSA. This CDR3 has 15 amino acids. Trimming shortened V by 5 bases and J by 3 bases, and 15 bases separated the two germline ends. CDR3 DNA sequence: TGTGCCAGCAGCCCCGGAGGACCAGGGACAGATACGCAGTATTTT. Translating gives CASSPGGPGTDTQYF.